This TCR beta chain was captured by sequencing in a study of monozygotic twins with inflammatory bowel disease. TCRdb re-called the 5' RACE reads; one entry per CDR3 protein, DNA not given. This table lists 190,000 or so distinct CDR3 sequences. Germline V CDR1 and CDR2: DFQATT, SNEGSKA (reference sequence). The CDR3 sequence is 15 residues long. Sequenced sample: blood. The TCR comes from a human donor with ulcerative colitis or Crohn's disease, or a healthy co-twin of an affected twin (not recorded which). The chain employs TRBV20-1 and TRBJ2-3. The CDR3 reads CSARDLEDGTDTQYF.